These T cell receptor beta chains were read from a single sample in a study of shared clonotypes between healthy human individuals. This table comes from immunoSEQ multiplex PCR, and its TCRdb copy is limited to in-frame clones, with some not included. The table lists some 900,000 clones, over 75% of them singletons. Sequencing was performed on memory CD4+ T cells sorted from blood. The source of these receptors is a man between 18 and 29 years old in good health. The CDR3 runs from the conserved cysteine through the conserved F or W. The order of the fields is J gene, clone size, D gene, V gene, CDR3 DNA, CDR3 protein. D genes are given only for firm matches. Clone size is stated in some rows and not others, as once, few, many or a class when expanded.

j_gene: TRBJ2-5; abundance: .; d_gene: .; v_gene: TRBV11-2; CDR3nt: TGTGCCAGCAGCTTAGATGTTGGGGGTAGGGGTGGAGAGACCCAGTACTTC; CDR3aa: CASSLDVGGRGGETQYF
j_gene: TRBJ1-4; abundance: .; d_gene: .; v_gene: TRBV5-1; CDR3nt: TGCGCCAGCAGCTTGGAAGGGTTCCGAGATAATGAAAAACTGTTTTTT; CDR3aa: CASSLEGFRDNEKLFF
j_gene: TRBJ1-2; abundance: .; d_gene: .; v_gene: TRBV4-3; CDR3nt: TGCGCCAGCAGCCAAGATCGGTCGCAGGGGCCCCAAGGCTACACCTTC; CDR3aa: CASSQDRSQGPQGYTF
j_gene: TRBJ2-7; abundance: .; d_gene: TRBD1; v_gene: TRBV6-1; CDR3nt: TGTGCCAGCAGACCGGGACAGGGGTACGAGCAGTACTTC; CDR3aa: CASRPGQGYEQYF
j_gene: TRBJ1-3; abundance: few; d_gene: .; v_gene: TRBV6-4; CDR3nt: TGTGCCAGCAGTGGACAGTACTTCTCTGGAAACACCATATATTTT; CDR3aa: CASSGQYFSGNTIYF
j_gene: TRBJ2-4; abundance: once; d_gene: .; v_gene: TRBV6-1; CDR3nt: TGTGCCAGCAGTGAACAAGGGACCACCAAAAACATTCAGTACTTC; CDR3aa: CASSEQGTTKNIQYF
j_gene: TRBJ1-1; abundance: few; d_gene: .; v_gene: TRBV14; CDR3nt: TGTGCCAGCAGCCAAGATCCGGGGGTGAACACTGAAGCTTTCTTT; CDR3aa: CASSQDPGVNTEAFF
j_gene: TRBJ1-3; abundance: .; d_gene: .; v_gene: TRBV6-1; CDR3nt: TGTGCCAGCAGTGAACGGGGGGCGGGAAACACCATATATTTT; CDR3aa: CASSERGAGNTIYF
j_gene: TRBJ1-1; abundance: few; d_gene: .; v_gene: TRBV2; CDR3nt: TGTGCCAGCACGAGTAGGGCTGAAGCTTTCTTT; CDR3aa: CASTSRAEAFF
j_gene: TRBJ1-5; abundance: few; d_gene: .; v_gene: TRBV5-8; CDR3nt: TGTGCCAGCAGCGGGATGGTAGGGATCGGTCAGCCCCAGCATTTT; CDR3aa: CASSGMVGIGQPQHF
j_gene: TRBJ2-7; abundance: many; d_gene: .; v_gene: TRBV11-2; CDR3nt: TGTGCCAGCAGCTTAGGAAGGGGGTTCTCCTACGAGCAGTACTTC; CDR3aa: CASSLGRGFSYEQYF
j_gene: TRBJ2-1; abundance: .; d_gene: .; v_gene: TRBV7-9; CDR3nt: TGTGCCAGCAGCTTAGTGGAAGGACAGCGTCCCTACAATGAGCAGTTCTTC; CDR3aa: CASSLVEGQRPYNEQFF
j_gene: TRBJ2-1; abundance: many; d_gene: .; v_gene: TRBV4-2; CDR3nt: TGTGCCAGCAGCAAAGTAGCGGAGGCGGCTGAGCAGTTCTTC; CDR3aa: CASSKVAEAAEQFF
j_gene: TRBJ2-1; abundance: .; d_gene: TRBD1; v_gene: TRBV5-4; CDR3nt: TGTGCCAGCAGCTGGGGACAGAGCTCCTACAATGAGCAGTTCTTC; CDR3aa: CASSWGQSSYNEQFF
j_gene: TRBJ1-5; abundance: .; d_gene: .; v_gene: TRBV28; CDR3nt: TGTGCCAGCAGTTCCCCGGGGCAGCCCCAGCATTTT; CDR3aa: CASSSPGQPQHF
j_gene: TRBJ2-1; abundance: many; d_gene: TRBD1; v_gene: TRBV19; CDR3nt: TGTGCCAGTAGTATCAAACAGGGGCTGATTGAGCAGTTCTTC; CDR3aa: CASSIKQGLIEQFF
j_gene: TRBJ1-2; abundance: .; d_gene: TRBD1; v_gene: TRBV19; CDR3nt: TGTGCCAGTGCCCACAGGGGGCGGGCGCTAGAGTATGGCTACACCTTC; CDR3aa: CASAHRGRALEYGYTF
j_gene: TRBJ1-5; abundance: .; d_gene: .; v_gene: TRBV7-2; CDR3nt: TGTGCCAGCAGCTTAGTTCATAGCAATCAGCCCCAGCATTTT; CDR3aa: CASSLVHSNQPQHF